The source of this T cell receptor (beta chain) is a study of T cells in localized non-small cell lung cancer. Looked up from germline, CDR1 is MNHGY and CDR2 is SAAAGT. V lost 9 bases and J lost 4, with 15 bases in between. CDR3 length: 13 residues. Data came from immunoSEQ multiplex PCR; TCRdb stores just in-frame clones and leaves some out. The repertoire consists of 4,500 to 5,500 clones, with around 43% occurring once and the leading ten covering approximately 15%. The sequence came from a man between 35 and 75 years old with stage I lung adenocarcinoma. The sample was lung tumor tissue, taken before any cancer treatment. The chain is built from TRBV6-8 and TRBJ1-2; no clear D gene. CDR3 DNA sequence: TGTGCCAGTCGACCTTCCCCTTCCTATGGCTACACCTTC. Translated, it gives CASRPSPSYGYTF.